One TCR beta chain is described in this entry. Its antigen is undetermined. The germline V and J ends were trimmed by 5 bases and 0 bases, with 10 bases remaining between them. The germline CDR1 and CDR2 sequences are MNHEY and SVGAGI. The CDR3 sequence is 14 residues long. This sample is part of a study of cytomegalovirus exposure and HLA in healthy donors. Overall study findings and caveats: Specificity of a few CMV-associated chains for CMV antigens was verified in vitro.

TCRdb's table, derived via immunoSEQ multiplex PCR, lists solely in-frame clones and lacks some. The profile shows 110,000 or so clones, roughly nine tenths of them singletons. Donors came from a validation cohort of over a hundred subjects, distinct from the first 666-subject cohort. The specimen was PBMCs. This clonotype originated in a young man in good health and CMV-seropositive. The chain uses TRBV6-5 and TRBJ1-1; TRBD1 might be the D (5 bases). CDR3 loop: CASSTQVMNTEAFF. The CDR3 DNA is TGTGCCAGCAGTACACAGGTGATGAACACTGAAGCTTTCTTT.